This T cell receptor beta chain derives from a study of response to subunit inactivated influenza vaccine (dated by TCRdb to the late 2010s). With regard to the full study: Deep quantitative T cell receptor repertoire profiling was used in the study to track responses to a trivalent subunit inactivated influenza vaccine.

Library preparation was by RT-PCR. The sequencer was an Illumina HiSeq 2500. In TCRdb, the public reads were trimmed at Q25 with fastp and aligned with MiXCR, with productive beta chains retained. Rows matching on CDR3 protein sequence are summarized as one entry with the most common DNA and genes. This sample holds hundreds of thousands of distinct CDR3 sequences; about a fifth were observed only once. Of the sample, roughly a tenth is held by the ten largest clones. Findings and caveats that apply to the study as a whole: The authors suggested that each seasonal influenza vaccination may recruit only a limited number of new T cells.

Concerning this clonotype itself: Its antigen specificity is not known. Base-call qualities are not available, and no considerably larger clone is one nucleotide away.

CDR1 and CDR2 are read off the germline V gene as MNHEY and SVGEGT. For this chain, trimming is 8 bases at the V end and 5 bases at the J end, and the number of junction bases without a gene match is 8. The CDR3 runs 14 amino acids, cysteine and phenylalanine included. Here the CDR3 DNA is all that survives: 42 bases in frame from base 1. This sample comprised PBMCs from blood, obtained about 5 days after vaccination. The source is a man aged 50-59 years who received an inactivated influenza vaccine. Donor details come from another sample of the same person, matched by shared clones. This receptor chain uses TRBV6-2 or TRBV6-3 and TRBJ2-5, with 10 bases matching TRBD1. The CDR3 protein: CASRGTGAFETQYF. The nucleotide sequence reads TGTGCCAGCCGCGGGACAGGGGCTTTTGAGACCCAGTACTTC.